The 25 T cell receptor beta chains presented below share a single source sample, sequenced in a study of blood T cell repertoires in COVID-19. Here immunoSEQ multiplex PCR was the method, and the copy in TCRdb shows in-frame clones only, minus some. Counted here are fewer than 90,000 clones, 85% to 90% occurring once; the ten biggest clones make up 1.9%. The sample taken for sequencing was peripheral blood. The receptor source for this set is an elderly woman with active or convalescent COVID-19.

The rearrangement joins TRBV5-1 to TRBJ1-6; perhaps TRBD1 as D (6 bases). Between the trimmed V and J ends, which lost 5 bases and 7 bases, there was a span of 10 bases. There are 13 residues in the CDR3. The germline gives CDR1 SGHRS, CDR2 YFSETQ. The CDR3 bases are TGCGCCAGCAGGATCCAGGGGAATTCACCCCTCCACTTT. It codes for CASRIQGNSPLHF. Looking up the rest from reference TRBV5-1 and TRBJ1-6 gives the full variable domain: KAGVTQTPRYLIKTRGQQVTLSCSPISGHRSVSWYQQTPGQGLQFLFEYFSETQRNKGNFPGRFSGRQFSNSRSEMNVSTLELGDSALYLCASRIQGNSPLHFGNGTRLTVT.

The chain is built from TRBV15 and TRBJ2-6, with 7 bases aligning to TRBD1. V trimming: 1 base; J trimming: 0 bases; junction bases outside the gene matches: 3. The CDR3 sequence is 17 residues long. Germline V lookup: CDR1 LNHNV, CDR2 YYDKDF (reference sequence). CDR3 sequence reads: CATSRGTGNSGANVLTF. The CDR3 region has the DNA TGTGCCACCAGCAGAGGGACAGGTAACTCTGGGGCCAACGTCCTGACTTTC.

J is TRBJ2-7 and V is TRBV18; TRBD1 agrees at 9 bases. The CDR3 consists of 14 residues. Germline CDR1 and CDR2: KGHSH and LQKENI. V gave up 2 bases and J gave up 3 bases; unmatched junction bases: 2. The CDR3 loop is CASSPVGQGYEQYF. The CDR3 nucleotides read TGTGCCAGCTCACCAGTGGGACAGGGCTACGAGCAGTACTTC.

This sequence joins TRBV4-3 and TRBJ1-2; tentative D call: TRBD1 (5 bases). Trimming removed 0 bases from V and 6 bases from J, with 14 bases in between. The germline gives CDR1 LGHNA, CDR2 YSLEER. The CDR3 sequence is 15 residues long. The CDR3 here is CASSQDRKGEDGYTF. The CDR3, as DNA: TGCGCCAGCAGCCAAGATAGAAAAGGGGAAGATGGCTACACCTTC.

This clone was observed a few times. V and J are TRBV10-1 and TRBJ1-6; 8 positions agree with TRBD1. Germline V gives CDR1 WNHNN, CDR2 SYGVQD (reference sequence). The CDR3 spans 15 residues. After removal of 5 bases from V and 8 bases from J, the junction contained 8 bases not matched to a gene. The CDR3, as DNA: TGCGCCAGCAGTCAATGGACAGGGAGGGATTCACCCCTCCACTTT. Translating gives CASSQWTGRDSPLHF.

V and J are TRBV11-3 and TRBJ1-1, with TRBD1 matching over 7 bases. The length of the CDR3 is 13 residues. V dropped 4 bases and J dropped 3; count of bases not matched to a gene: 2. Germline CDR1 and CDR2: SGHNT and YENEEA. The CDR3, as DNA: TGTGCCAGCAGCTCGGGACAGTACACTGAAGCTTTCTTT. Translating gives CASSSGQYTEAFF.

V and J are TRBV7-9 and TRBJ2-5; 12 nucleotides align to TRBD2. Germline CDR1 SEHNR, CDR2 FQNEAQ (reference sequence). With 5 bases clipped from V and 4 bases from J, the junction kept 14 bases outside the gene matches. The CDR3 has 18 amino acids. This chain's CDR3 is CASSTGASGRASRETQYF. The CDR3 DNA sequence: TGTGCCAGCAGCACCGGAGCTAGCGGGAGGGCGTCTCGAGAGACCCAGTACTTC.

V and J are TRBV10-3 and TRBJ2-2; tentatively, D is TRBD1 (6 bases). The CDR3 contains 15 residues. CDR1 is ENHRY, CDR2 SYGVKD, per germline. V lost 5 bases, J lost 1 base, and 11 bases lay in between. In nucleotides, the CDR3 is TGTGCCATCAGTCCGCCGGGACAGAACACCGGGGAGCTGTTTTTT. Its protein is CAISPPGQNTGELFF.

This sequence joins TRBV30 and TRBJ2-3; D may be TRBD1 (6 bases). The CDR3 length is 14 residues. V was cut by 0 bases and J by 4 bases, with 11 bases left in between. In germline, CDR1 is GTSNPN, CDR2 SVGIG (reference sequence). DNA for the CDR3: TGTGCCTGGAGTGTGGGGGCTTCGTCAGATACGCAGTATTTT. Encoded protein: CAWSVGASSDTQYF.

The rearrangement joins TRBV5-1 to TRBJ2-2; 7 positions agree with TRBD2. V trimming: 4 bases; J trimming: 0 bases; junction bases outside the gene matches: 3. Germline loops: CDR1 SGHRS, CDR2 YFSETQ. There are 15 residues in the CDR3. The CDR3: CASSPRGANTGELFF. The CDR3 DNA reads as TGCGCCAGCAGCCCCCGGGGGGCGAACACCGGGGAGCTGTTTTTT.

The J gene is TRBJ1-3, the V gene TRBV5-1; 9 bases are a match to TRBD1. The V segment lost 4 bases and the J segment 1 base; nucleotides outside the gene matches: 9. This CDR3 is 17 amino acids long. The germline CDR1 and CDR2 sequences are SGHRS and YFSETQ. CDR3 in amino acids: CASSLPTGGSSGNTIYF. The CDR3 DNA reads as TGCGCCAGCAGCCTGCCGACAGGGGGGTCGTCTGGAAACACCATATATTTT.

V and J are TRBV6-2 or TRBV6-3 and TRBJ1-2, with 8 bases that match TRBD1. The CDR3 spans 13 residues. V was pared by 6 bases and J by 2 bases, with 2 bases of the junction left unmatched. Germline CDR1 MNHEY, CDR2 SVGEGT. The CDR3 loop is CASSRQGNYGYTF. CDR3 nucleotide sequence: TGTGCCAGCAGCCGACAGGGGAACTATGGCTACACCTTC.

This clone occurred a few times. CDR3 DNA: TGTGCCATCAGGGGGGGACAGGGCTCCTACAATGAGCAGTTCTTC. Translated, it gives CAIRGGQGSYNEQFF. The J gene is TRBJ2-1, the V gene TRBV10-3, with 9 nucleotides matching TRBD1. This CDR3 has 15 amino acids. From germline, CDR1 is ENHRY and CDR2 SYGVKD. J gave up 0 bases and V 6 bases, and 3 bases lay outside the gene matches.

The chain links TRBV9 to TRBJ1-2; D is ambiguous. CDR1 SGDLS and CDR2 YYNGEE come from the germline V gene. V shed 3 bases and J shed 8 bases, with 11 bases lying between them. The CDR3 extends over 12 amino acids. The CDR3 DNA is TGTGCCAGCAGCGGCGAGATCACCGGCTACACCTTC. Protein: CASSGEITGYTF.

This chain joins TRBV6-2 or TRBV6-3 and TRBJ1-5, with a tentative D call TRBD1 (5 bases). Germline values: CDR1 MNHEY, CDR2 SVGEGT. The V end lost 2 bases, the J end lost 0 bases, and 17 bases lay between the germline ends. The CDR3 loop spans 18 amino acids. The CDR3 loop is CASSYRAGRAISNQPQHF. The CDR3 DNA reads TGTGCCAGCAGTTACCGGGCAGGCAGGGCTATTAGCAATCAGCCCCAGCATTTT.

The chain couples TRBV7-9 to TRBJ2-1; TRBD2 agrees at 10 bases. Unmatched junction bases numbered 4, after V lost 5 bases and J lost 0 bases. Germline CDR1 SEHNR, CDR2 FQNEAQ (reference sequence). The CDR3 covers 16 residues. CDR3 protein: CASSGPSGSSYNEQFF. DNA of the CDR3: TGTGCCAGCAGCGGTCCTAGCGGGAGCTCCTACAATGAGCAGTTCTTC. Full variable domain (missing parts from reference TRBV7-9 and TRBJ2-1): DTGVSQNPRHKITKRGQNVTFRCDPISEHNRLYWYRQTLGQGPEFLTYFQNEAQLEKSRLLSDRFSAERPKGSFSTLEIQRTEQGDSAMYLCASSGPSGSSYNEQFFGPGTRLTVL.

The chain employs TRBV29-1 and TRBJ2-7; 10 bases agree with TRBD2. Germline V gene lookup returns CDR1 SQVTM and CDR2 ANQGSEA. The CDR3 is 13 residues long. J lost 3 bases, V lost 5 bases, and 4 bases had no gene match. The CDR3 DNA sequence: TGCAGCGTTCAGCGGGAGGGCCGCTACGAGCAGTACTTC. Its protein product is CSVQREGRYEQYF.

This clone was seen just once. The V and J genes are TRBV2 and TRBJ1-4; 7 bases agree with TRBD1. CDR1 and CDR2 from the germline V gene are SNHLY and FYNNEI. With V trimmed by 8 bases and J by 1 base, 10 bases remained unmatched. This CDR3 contains 16 residues. Written as DNA, the CDR3 is TGTGCCAGCCGTAACTCCGGGACAGTAACTAATGAAAAACTGTTTTTT. As protein: CASRNSGTVTNEKLFF.

The chain recombines TRBV5-1 with TRBJ1-4, with a tentative D call TRBD1 (5 bases). The V gene's germline CDR1 is SGHRS and CDR2 YFSETQ. This CDR3 is 14 amino acids long. V lost 4 bases and J lost 8, with 15 bases in between. This CDR3 reads CASSPEGRKEKLFF. The CDR3 DNA is TGCGCCAGCAGCCCCGAGGGGAGGAAGGAAAAACTGTTTTTT.

The J gene is TRBJ2-7, the V gene TRBV5-1; D not resolved. Germline V CDR1 and CDR2: SGHRS, YFSETQ. V shed 2 bases and J shed 2 bases, with 11 bases lying between them. The CDR3 has 14 residues. This CDR3 reads CASSLASATYEQYF. CDR3 sequence (DNA): TGCGCCAGCAGCTTAGCCAGCGCTACCTACGAGCAGTACTTC. The full variable domain, its missing parts supplied by reference TRBV5-1 and TRBJ2-7, is KAGVTQTPRYLIKTRGQQVTLSCSPISGHRSVSWYQQTPGQGLQFLFEYFSETQRNKGNFPGRFSGRQFSNSRSEMNVSTLELGDSALYLCASSLASATYEQYFGPGTRLTVT.

The CDR3 DNA reads as TGTGCCAGCAGCACCAGCCGGGATGAGCAGTTCTTC. It specifies CASSTSRDEQFF. J is TRBJ2-1 and V is TRBV11-3; D is unclear. Germline assignment: CDR1 SGHNT and CDR2 YENEEA. The CDR3 sequence is 12 residues long. Trimming pared 5 bases from V and 8 bases from J, leaving 10 bases between.

The chain's CDR3 is CASSSPQGTYEQYF. The CDR3 region has the DNA TGTGCCAGCAGTTCTCCTCAGGGTACCTACGAGCAGTACTTC. This chain connects TRBV6-2 or TRBV6-3 to TRBJ2-7; D may be TRBD1 (5 bases). Trimming removed 4 bases at V and 2 bases at J, with 12 bases between. The CDR3 has 14 residues. Germline-derived CDR1 and CDR2 are MNHEY and SVGEGT.

The chain couples TRBV6-5 to TRBJ2-7, with D tentatively TRBD2 (5 bases). V lost 8 bases and J lost 0, with 14 bases in between. The CDR3 is 14 residues long. CDR1 is MNHEY, CDR2 SVGAGI, per germline. CDR3 residues: CASGSSAGSYEQYF. Written as DNA, the CDR3 is TGTGCCAGCGGGTCTTCCGCGGGCTCCTACGAGCAGTACTTC.

This clone was counted between two and nine times. V is TRBV2 and J is TRBJ2-1, with D possibly TRBD2 on 7 matching bases. This CDR3 is built from 15 residues. Trimming stripped 7 bases from V and 3 bases from J, with 16 bases between. Germline CDR1 SNHLY, CDR2 FYNNEI. CDR3 region: CASTKGGLYYNEQFF. In DNA, the CDR3 is TGTGCCAGCACCAAGGGGGGACTATACTACAATGAGCAGTTCTTC.

The chain couples TRBV20-1 to TRBJ1-2; TRBD1 agrees at 8 bases. This CDR3 region has 14 residues. Trimming removed 3 bases from V and 4 bases from J; junction bases left unmatched: 7. Germline V gene lookup returns CDR1 DFQATT and CDR2 SNEGSKA (reference sequence). This CDR3 reads CSASLQGEPYGYTF. The DNA for the CDR3 is TGCAGTGCTAGTTTACAGGGGGAGCCCTATGGCTACACCTTC.